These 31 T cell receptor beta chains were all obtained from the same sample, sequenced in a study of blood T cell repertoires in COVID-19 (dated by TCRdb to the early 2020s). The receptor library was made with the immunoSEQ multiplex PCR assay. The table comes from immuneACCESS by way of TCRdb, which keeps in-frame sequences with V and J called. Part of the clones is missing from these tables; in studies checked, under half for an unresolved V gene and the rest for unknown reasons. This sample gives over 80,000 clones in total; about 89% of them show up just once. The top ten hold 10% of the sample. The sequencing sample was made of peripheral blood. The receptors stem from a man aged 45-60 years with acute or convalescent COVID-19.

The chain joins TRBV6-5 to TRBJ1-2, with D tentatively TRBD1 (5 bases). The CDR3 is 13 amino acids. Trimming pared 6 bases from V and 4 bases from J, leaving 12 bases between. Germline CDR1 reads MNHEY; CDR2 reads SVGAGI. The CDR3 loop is CASREGLGYGYTF. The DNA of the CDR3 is TGTGCCAGCAGGGAGGGGCTGGGCTATGGCTACACCTTC.

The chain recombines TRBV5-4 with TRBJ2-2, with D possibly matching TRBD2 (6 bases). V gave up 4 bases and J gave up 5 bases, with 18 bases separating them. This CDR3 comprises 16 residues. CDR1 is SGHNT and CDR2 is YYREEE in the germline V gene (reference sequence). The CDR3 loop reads CASSQATGTPTGELFF. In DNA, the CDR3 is TGTGCCAGCAGCCAAGCTACCGGGACTCCGACCGGGGAGCTGTTTTTT.

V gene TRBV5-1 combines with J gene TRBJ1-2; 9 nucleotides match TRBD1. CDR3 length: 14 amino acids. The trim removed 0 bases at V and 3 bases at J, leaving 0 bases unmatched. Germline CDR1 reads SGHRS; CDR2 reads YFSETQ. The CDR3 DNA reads TGCGCCAGCAGCTTGGGGGACAGGGACTATGGCTACACCTTC. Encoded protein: CASSLGDRDYGYTF. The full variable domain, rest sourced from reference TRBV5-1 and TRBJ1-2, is KAGVTQTPRYLIKTRGQQVTLSCSPISGHRSVSWYQQTPGQGLQFLFEYFSETQRNKGNFPGRFSGRQFSNSRSEMNVSTLELGDSALYLCASSLGDRDYGYTFGSGTRLTVV.

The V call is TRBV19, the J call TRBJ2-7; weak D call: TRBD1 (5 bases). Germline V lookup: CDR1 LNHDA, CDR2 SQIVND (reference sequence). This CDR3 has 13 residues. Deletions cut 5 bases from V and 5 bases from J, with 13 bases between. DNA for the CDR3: TGTGCCAGTAGTCCCTGGGGCGTCGACGAGCAGTACTTC. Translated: CASSPWGVDEQYF.

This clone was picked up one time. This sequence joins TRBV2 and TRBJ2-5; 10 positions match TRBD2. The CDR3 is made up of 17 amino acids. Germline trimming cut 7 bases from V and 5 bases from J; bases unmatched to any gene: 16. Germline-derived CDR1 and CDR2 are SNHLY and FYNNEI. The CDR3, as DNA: TGTGCCAGCACCGAAACCCGTGGAGCGGGAGGGGGGGAGACCCAGTACTTC. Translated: CASTETRGAGGGETQYF.

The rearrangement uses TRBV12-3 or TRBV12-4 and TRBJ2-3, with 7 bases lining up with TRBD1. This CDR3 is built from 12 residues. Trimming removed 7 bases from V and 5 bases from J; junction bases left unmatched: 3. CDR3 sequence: CASNPGGDTQYF. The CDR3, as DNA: TGTGCCAGCAATCCAGGGGGAGATACGCAGTATTTT.

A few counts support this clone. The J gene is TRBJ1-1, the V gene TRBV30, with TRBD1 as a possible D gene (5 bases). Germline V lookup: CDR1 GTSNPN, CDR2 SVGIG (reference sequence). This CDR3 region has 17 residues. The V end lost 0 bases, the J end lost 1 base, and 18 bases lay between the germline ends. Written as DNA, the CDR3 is TGTGCCTGGAGTGTTAAAGGGGCCGAGAGGAGGAACACTGAAGCTTTCTTT. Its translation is CAWSVKGAERRNTEAFF. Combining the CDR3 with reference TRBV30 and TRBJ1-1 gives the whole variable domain SQTIHQWPATLVQPVGSPLSLECTVEGTSNPNLYWYRQAAGRGLQLLFYSVGIGQISSEVPQNLSASRPQDRQFILSSKKLLLSDSGFYLCAWSVKGAERRNTEAFFGQGTRLTVV.

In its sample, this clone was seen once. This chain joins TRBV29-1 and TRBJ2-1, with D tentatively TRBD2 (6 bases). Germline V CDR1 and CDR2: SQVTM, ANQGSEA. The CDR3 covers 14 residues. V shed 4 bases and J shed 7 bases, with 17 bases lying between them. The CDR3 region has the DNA TGCAGCGTTGTGGTGGCGGGAAGATTAAATGAGCAGTTCTTC. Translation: CSVVVAGRLNEQFF.

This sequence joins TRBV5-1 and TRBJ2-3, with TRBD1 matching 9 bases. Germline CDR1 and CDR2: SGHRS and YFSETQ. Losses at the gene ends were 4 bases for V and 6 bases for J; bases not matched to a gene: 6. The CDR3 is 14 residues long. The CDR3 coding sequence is TGCGCCAGCAGCCTCGACAGGGGGAGGGATACGCAGTATTTT. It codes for CASSLDRGRDTQYF.

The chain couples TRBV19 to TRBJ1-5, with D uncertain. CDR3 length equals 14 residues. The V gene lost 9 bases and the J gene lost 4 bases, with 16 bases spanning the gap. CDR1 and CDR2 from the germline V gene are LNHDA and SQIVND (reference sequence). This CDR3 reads CASHPDTSNQPQHF. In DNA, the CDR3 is TGTGCCAGCCATCCCGACACTAGTAATCAGCCCCAGCATTTT.

DNA for the CDR3: TGTGCCAGCAGCTTACAAATCAATCCTACCTACAATGAGCAGTTCTTC. Protein sequence: CASSLQINPTYNEQFF. The chain employs TRBV11-3 and TRBJ2-1; unclear D gene. The V gene's germline CDR1 is SGHNT and CDR2 YENEEA. This CDR3 contains 16 residues. V lost 2 bases and J lost 2, with 13 bases in between. Complete variable domain (other parts from reference TRBV11-3 and TRBJ2-1): EAGVVQSPRYKIIEKKQPVAFWCNPISGHNTLYWYLQNLGQGPELLIRYENEEAVDDSQLPKDRFSAERLKGVDSTLKIQPAELGDSAVYLCASSLQINPTYNEQFFGPGTRLTVL.

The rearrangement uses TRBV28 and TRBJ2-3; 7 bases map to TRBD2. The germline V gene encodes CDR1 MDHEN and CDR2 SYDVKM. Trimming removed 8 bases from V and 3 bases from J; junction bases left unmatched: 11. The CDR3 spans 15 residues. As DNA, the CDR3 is TGTGCCAGCTTGTCCGCGGGAGCAGTGACAGATACGCAGTATTTT. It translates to CASLSAGAVTDTQYF.

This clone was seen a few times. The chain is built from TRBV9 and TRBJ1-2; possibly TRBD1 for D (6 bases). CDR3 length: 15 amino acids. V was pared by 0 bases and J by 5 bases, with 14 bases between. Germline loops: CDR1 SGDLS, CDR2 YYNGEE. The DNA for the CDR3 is TGTGCCAGCAGCGTAGGCCCCTGGCAGGGGTATGGCTACACCTTC. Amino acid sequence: CASSVGPWQGYGYTF.

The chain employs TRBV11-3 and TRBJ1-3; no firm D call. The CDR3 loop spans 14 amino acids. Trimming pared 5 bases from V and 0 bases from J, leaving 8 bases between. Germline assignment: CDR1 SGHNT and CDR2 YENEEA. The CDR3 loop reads CASSGTFSGNTIYF. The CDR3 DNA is TGTGCCAGCAGCGGTACATTCTCTGGAAACACCATATATTTT.

The CDR3 sequence is CASTTGLTNEKLFF. CDR3 bases: TGTGCCAGCACTACAGGGTTAACTAATGAAAAACTGTTTTTT. The V and J genes are TRBV9 and TRBJ1-4; D may be TRBD1 (6 bases). The CDR3 has 14 residues. The V gene lost 6 bases and the J gene lost 1 base, with 10 bases spanning the gap. CDR1 and CDR2 from the germline V gene are SGDLS and YYNGEE.

CDR3 in DNA: TGTGCCAGCAGTGACTCCCAGGCTATTCGTCAGTTCTTC. Amino acids: CASSDSQAIRQFF. This chain links TRBV2 with TRBJ2-1; no firm D call. CDR3 size: 13 residues. Germline CDR1 and CDR2: SNHLY and FYNNEI. V shed 3 bases and J shed 13 bases, with 16 bases lying between them. The full variable domain, rest sourced from reference TRBV2 and TRBJ2-1, is EPEVTQTPSHQVTQMGQEVILRCVPISNHLYFYWYRQILGQKVEFLVSFYNNEISEKSEIFDDQFSVERPDGSNFTLKIRSTKLEDSAMYFCASSDSQAIRQFFGPGTRLTVL.

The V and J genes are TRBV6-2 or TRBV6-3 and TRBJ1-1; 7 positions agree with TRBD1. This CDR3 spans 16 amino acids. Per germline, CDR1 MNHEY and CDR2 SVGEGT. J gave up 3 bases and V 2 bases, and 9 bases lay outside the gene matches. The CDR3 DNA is TGTGCCAGCAGTTACGGGGATGGGACAGCTTACACTGAAGCTTTCTTT. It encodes CASSYGDGTAYTEAFF.

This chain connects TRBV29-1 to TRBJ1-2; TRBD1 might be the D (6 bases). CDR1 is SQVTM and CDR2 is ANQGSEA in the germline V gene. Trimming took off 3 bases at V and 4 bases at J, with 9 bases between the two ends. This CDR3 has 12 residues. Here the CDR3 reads CSVDRGIYGYTF. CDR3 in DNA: TGCAGCGTTGACAGGGGAATCTATGGCTACACCTTC.

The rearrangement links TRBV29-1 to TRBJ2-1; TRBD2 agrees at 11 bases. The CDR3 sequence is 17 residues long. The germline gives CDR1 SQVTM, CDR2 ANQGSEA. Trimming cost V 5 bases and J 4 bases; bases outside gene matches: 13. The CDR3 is CSVRSPLLAGGYNEQFF. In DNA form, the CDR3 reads TGCAGCGTTCGTTCCCCTCTCCTAGCGGGAGGTTACAATGAGCAGTTCTTC.

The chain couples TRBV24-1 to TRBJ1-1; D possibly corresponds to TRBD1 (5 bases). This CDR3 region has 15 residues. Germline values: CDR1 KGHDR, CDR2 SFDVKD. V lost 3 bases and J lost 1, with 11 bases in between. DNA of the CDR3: TGTGCCACCAGTGATGGGGGGAAGTCGAACACTGAAGCTTTCTTT. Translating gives CATSDGGKSNTEAFF.

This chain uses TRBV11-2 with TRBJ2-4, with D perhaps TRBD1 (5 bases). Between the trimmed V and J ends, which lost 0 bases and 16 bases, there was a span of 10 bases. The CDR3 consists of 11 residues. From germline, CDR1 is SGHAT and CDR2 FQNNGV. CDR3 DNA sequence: TGTGCCAGCAGCTTAGATGGGGCAGGTTACTTC. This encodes CASSLDGAGYF. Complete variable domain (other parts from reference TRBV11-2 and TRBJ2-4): EAGVAQSPRYKIIEKRQSVAFWCNPISGHATLYWYQQILGQGPKLLIQFQNNGVVDDSQLPKDRFSAERLKGVDSTLKIQPAKLEDSAVYLCASSLDGAGYFGAGTRLSVL.

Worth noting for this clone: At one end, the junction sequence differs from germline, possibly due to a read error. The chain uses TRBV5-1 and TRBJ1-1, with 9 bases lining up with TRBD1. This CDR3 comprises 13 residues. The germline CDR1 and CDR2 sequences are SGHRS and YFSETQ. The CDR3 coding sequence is TGCGCCAGCAGCTTCGGGGCGGGACAGGGTAATCTCTTT. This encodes CASSFGAGQGNLF.

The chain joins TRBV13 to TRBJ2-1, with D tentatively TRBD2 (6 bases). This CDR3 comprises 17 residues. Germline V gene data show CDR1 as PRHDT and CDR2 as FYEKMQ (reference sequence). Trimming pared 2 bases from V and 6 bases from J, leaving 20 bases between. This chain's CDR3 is CASSLTGSAFSRNEQFF. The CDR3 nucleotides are TGTGCCAGCAGCTTAACCGGGAGCGCCTTTTCCCGCAATGAGCAGTTCTTC.

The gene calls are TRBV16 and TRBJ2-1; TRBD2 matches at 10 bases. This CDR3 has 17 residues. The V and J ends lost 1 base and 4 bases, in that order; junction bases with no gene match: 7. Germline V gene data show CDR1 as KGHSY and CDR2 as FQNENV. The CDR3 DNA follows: TGTGCCAGCAGCCAATTGGTAGCGGGAGGAGCTTACAATGAGCAGTTCTTC. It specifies CASSQLVAGGAYNEQFF. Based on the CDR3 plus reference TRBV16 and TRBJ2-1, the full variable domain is GEEVAQTPKHLVRGEGQKAKLYCAPIKGHSYVFWYQQVLKNEFKFLISFQNENVFDETGMPKERFSAKCLPNSPCSLEIQATKLEDSAVYFCASSQLVAGGAYNEQFFGPGTRLTVL.

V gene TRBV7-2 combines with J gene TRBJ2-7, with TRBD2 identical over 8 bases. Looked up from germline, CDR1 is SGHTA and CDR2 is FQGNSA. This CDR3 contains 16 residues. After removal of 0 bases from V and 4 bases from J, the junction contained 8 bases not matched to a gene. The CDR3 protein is CASSLARLAGQYEQYF. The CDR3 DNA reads TGTGCCAGCAGCTTAGCGCGGCTAGCGGGCCAGTACGAGCAGTACTTC.

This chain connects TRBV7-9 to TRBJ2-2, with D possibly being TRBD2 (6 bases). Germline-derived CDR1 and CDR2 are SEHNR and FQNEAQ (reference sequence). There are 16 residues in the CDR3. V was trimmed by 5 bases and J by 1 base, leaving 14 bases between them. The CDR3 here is CASSPGLAKNTGELFF. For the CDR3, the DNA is TGTGCCAGCAGCCCCGGCCTAGCGAAGAACACCGGGGAGCTGTTTTTT.

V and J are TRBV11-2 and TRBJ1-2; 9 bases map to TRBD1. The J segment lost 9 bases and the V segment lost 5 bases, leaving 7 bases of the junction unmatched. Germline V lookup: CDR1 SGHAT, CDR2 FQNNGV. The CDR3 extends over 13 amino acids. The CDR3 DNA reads TGTGCCAGCAGCCCTGGGACAGGGAGTAGCTACACCTTC. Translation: CASSPGTGSSYTF. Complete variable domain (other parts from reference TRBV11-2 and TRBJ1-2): EAGVAQSPRYKIIEKRQSVAFWCNPISGHATLYWYQQILGQGPKLLIQFQNNGVVDDSQLPKDRFSAERLKGVDSTLKIQPAKLEDSAVYLCASSPGTGSSYTFGSGTRLTVV.

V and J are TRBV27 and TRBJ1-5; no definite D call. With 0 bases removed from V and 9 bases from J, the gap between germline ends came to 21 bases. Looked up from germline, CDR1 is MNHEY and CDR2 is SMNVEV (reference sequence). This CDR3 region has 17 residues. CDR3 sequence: CASSLSRYLGHKGPQHF. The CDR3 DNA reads TGTGCCAGCAGTTTATCTAGATATCTAGGCCACAAAGGGCCCCAGCATTTT.

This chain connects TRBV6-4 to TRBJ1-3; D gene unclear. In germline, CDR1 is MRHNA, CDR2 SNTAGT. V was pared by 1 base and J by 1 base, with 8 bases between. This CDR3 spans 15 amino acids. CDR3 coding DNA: TGTGCCAGCAGTGACTTACCGCGTTCTGGAAACACCATATATTTT. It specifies CASSDLPRSGNTIYF.

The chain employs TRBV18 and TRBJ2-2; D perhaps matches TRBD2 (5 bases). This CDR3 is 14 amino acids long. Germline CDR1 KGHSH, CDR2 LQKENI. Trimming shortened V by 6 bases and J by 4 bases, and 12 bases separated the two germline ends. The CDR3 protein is CASSPVAGTGELFF. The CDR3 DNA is TGTGCCAGCTCCCCGGTTGCGGGCACCGGGGAGCTGTTTTTT. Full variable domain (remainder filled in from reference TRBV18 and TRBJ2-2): NAGVMQNPRHLVRRRGQEARLRCSPMKGHSHVYWYRQLPEEGLKFMVYLQKENIIDESGMPKERFSAEFPKEGPSILRIQQVVRGDSAAYFCASSPVAGTGELFFGEGSRLTVL.

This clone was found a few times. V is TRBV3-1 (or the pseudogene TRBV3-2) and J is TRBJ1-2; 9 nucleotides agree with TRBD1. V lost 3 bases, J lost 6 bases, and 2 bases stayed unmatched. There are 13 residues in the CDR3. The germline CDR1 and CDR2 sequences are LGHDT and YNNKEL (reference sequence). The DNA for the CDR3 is TGTGCCAGCAGCCATAGACAGGGGGATGGCTACACCTTC. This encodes CASSHRQGDGYTF.